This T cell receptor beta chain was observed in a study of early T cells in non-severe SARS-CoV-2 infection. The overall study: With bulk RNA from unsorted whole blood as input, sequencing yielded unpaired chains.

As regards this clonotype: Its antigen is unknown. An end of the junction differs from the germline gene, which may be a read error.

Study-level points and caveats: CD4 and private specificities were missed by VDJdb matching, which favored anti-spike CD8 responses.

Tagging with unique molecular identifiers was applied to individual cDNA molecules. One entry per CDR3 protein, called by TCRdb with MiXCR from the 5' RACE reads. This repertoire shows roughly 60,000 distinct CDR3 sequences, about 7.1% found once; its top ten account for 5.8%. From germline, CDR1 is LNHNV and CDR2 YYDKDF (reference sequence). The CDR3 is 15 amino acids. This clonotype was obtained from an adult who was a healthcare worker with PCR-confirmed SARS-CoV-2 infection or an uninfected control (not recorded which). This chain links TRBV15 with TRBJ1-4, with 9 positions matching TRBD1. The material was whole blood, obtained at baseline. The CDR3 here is CATSRGGTGNGKLFF. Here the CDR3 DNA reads TGTGCCACCAGCAGAGGGGGGACAGGGAATGGAAAACTGTTTTTT.